These T cell receptor beta chains were read from a single sample in a study of blood T cell repertoires in COVID-19. TCRdb keeps only in-frame clones here, not all; method: immunoSEQ multiplex PCR. Among some 190,000 clones listed, approximately 85% were seen once. The sample consisted of peripheral blood. These receptors all stem from a woman aged 55-70 years with acute or convalescent COVID-19. The CDR3 runs from the conserved cysteine through the conserved F or W.

>TRBJ2-7|TRBV7-2
CASSPRTGRYEQYF
>TRBJ1-1|TRBV7-2
CASSPGTGARTEAFF
>TRBJ2-7|TRBV3-1/TRBV3-2
CASSQQSGQATYEQYF
>TRBJ1-1|TRBV18
CASSPRTSQNTEAFF
>TRBJ2-5|TRBV6-5
CASSKPGLPKETQYF
>TRBJ1-2|TRBV6-5
CASRSDSTGYYGYTF
>TRBJ2-1|TRBV5-1
CASSLGQGVIDEQFF
>TRBJ2-3|TRBV6-5
CASSYSLGHGADTQYF
>TRBJ2-6|TRBV27
CASSLSFFAFPSTGGANVLTF
>TRBJ1-6|TRBV5-1
CASSWGDRASSYNSPLHF
>TRBJ2-3|TRBV7-2
CASSSGGLNTDTQYF
>TRBJ2-1|TRBV19
CASSIDSYNEQFF
>TRBJ1-1|TRBV5-1
CASSTDGGSGGEAFF
>TRBJ2-5|TRBV5-4
CASSLGGGQETQYF
>TRBJ1-5|TRBV28
CASSLVNQGLSNQPQHF
>TRBJ2-1|TRBV24-1
CATTPGASYNEQFF
>TRBJ1-1|TRBV7-2
CASSFFSEAAEAFF
>TRBJ2-3|TRBV5-1
CASSLGAGGHPDTQYF
>TRBJ2-1|TRBV2
CASRLAGGDNEQFF
>TRBJ2-1|TRBV2
CASKPSGNYGEQFF
>TRBJ1-2|TRBV3-1/TRBV3-2
CASSQEVRGNGYTF
>TRBJ2-5|TRBV7-2
CASSLGTVQETQYF
>TRBJ2-1|TRBV5-6
CASSFGSGTGAVEQFF
>TRBJ1-1|TRBV14
CASSQVRGTEAFF
>TRBJ1-5|TRBV6-6
CASSGSTGQLLSNQPQHF